This T cell receptor (beta chain) was sequenced in a study of immune evolution from preneoplasia to lung adenocarcinoma. Study findings and constraints: Compared with EGFR-mutant or double wild-type lesions, KRAS-mutant nodules were more clonal. Top clone share appeared to fall from AAH through AIS, MIA, adenocarcinoma. Later-stage lesions appeared to have more T cells, more diversity, less clonality.

The germline V gene has CDR1 MNHEY and CDR2 SMNVEV (reference sequence). CDR3 length: 13 amino acids. V lost 3 bases to trimming and J lost 2 bases, with 4 bases between them. The protocol was immunoSEQ multiplex PCR, while the TCRdb copy is restricted to in-frame clones and leaves out a portion. The table records fewer than 9,500 clones, roughly 80% of them present only once. Premalignant or tumor cells were enriched by macro-dissection after pathologic assessment. Regarding this clone: Its specificity is unknown.

This TCR derives from an older donor with lung adenocarcinoma. The chain combines TRBV27 with TRBJ2-2; D is unresolved. The sequenced material came from FFPE minimally invasive lung adenocarcinoma tissue. The DNA for the CDR3 is TGTGCCAGCAGTTTTTTCAACACCGGGGAGCTGTTTTTT. Its protein product is CASSFFNTGELFF.